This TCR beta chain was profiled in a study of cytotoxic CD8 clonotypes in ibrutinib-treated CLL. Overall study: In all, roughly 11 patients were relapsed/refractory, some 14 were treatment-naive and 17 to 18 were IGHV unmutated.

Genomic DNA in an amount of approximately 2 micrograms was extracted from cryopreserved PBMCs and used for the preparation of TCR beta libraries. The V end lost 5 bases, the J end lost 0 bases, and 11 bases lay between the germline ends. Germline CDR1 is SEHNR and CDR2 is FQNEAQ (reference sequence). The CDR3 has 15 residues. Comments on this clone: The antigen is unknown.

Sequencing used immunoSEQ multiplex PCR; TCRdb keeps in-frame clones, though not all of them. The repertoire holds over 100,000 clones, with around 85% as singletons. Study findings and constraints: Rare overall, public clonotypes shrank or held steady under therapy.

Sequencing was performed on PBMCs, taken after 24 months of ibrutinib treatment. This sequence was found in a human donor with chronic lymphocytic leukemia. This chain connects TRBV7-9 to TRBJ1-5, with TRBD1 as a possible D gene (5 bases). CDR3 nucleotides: TGTGCCAGCAGCCGGGACGGACTTAGCAATCAGCCCCAGCATTTT. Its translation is CASSRDGLSNQPQHF. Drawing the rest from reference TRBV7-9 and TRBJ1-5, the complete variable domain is DTGVSQNPRHKITKRGQNVTFRCDPISEHNRLYWYRQTLGQGPEFLTYFQNEAQLEKSRLLSDRFSAERPKGSFSTLEIQRTEQGDSAMYLCASSRDGLSNQPQHFGDGTRLSIL.